Listed here are 20 T cell receptor beta chains from one sample, sequenced in a study of CD4 T cells in relation to SARS-CoV-2 and coronaviruses (dated by TCRdb to the early 2020s). These TCRs are of unknown antigen specificity. The library was prepared using the immunoSEQ multiplex PCR assay. As stored in TCRdb, this immuneACCESS dataset retains in-frame rearrangements with V and J assigned. A fraction of the clones does not appear; measured against another copy, unresolved V genes explain less than half of the discrepancy, and the remainder lacks a known reason. Here the sample has some 40,000 clones; roughly 73% occur a single time. The biggest ten clones account for roughly 20% of the sample. Sequenced input: memory CD4+ T cells from PBMCs, cultured in vitro. This sample's cell subset or site label indicates: memory (non-naive) CD4+ T cells. The receptors stem from an adult with COVID-19.

V and J are TRBV3-1 (or the pseudogene TRBV3-2) and TRBJ2-3, with TRBD2 matching over 7 bases. With 4 bases clipped from V and 3 bases from J, the junction kept 10 bases outside the gene matches. The germline V gene encodes CDR1 LGHDT and CDR2 YNNKEL (reference sequence). The CDR3 extends over 16 amino acids. For the CDR3, the DNA is TGTGCCAGCAGCCTCTTTGGCGCGGGAGCTACAGATACGCAGTATTTT. This translates into CASSLFGAGATDTQYF.

The genes are TRBV18 and TRBJ2-7; weak D call: TRBD2 (8 bases). This CDR3 contains 18 residues. V was trimmed by 2 bases and J by 3 bases, leaving 23 bases between them. The V gene's germline CDR1 is KGHSH and CDR2 LQKENI. The CDR3 region is CASSPGTVRGLVGYEQYF. In DNA, the CDR3 is TGTGCCAGCTCACCAGGGACAGTGAGGGGACTAGTGGGCTACGAGCAGTACTTC.

The V call is TRBV2, the J call TRBJ2-1; D is perhaps TRBD2 (6 bases). CDR1 SNHLY and CDR2 FYNNEI come from the germline V gene. CDR3 size: 14 residues. Trimming took 2 bases from V and 6 from J, leaving 11 bases between them. The chain's CDR3 is CASSEPGVVNEQFF. The CDR3 DNA reads TGTGCCAGCAGTGAACCGGGAGTAGTCAATGAGCAGTTCTTC.

This chain connects TRBV7-9 to TRBJ1-1; the D gene is possibly TRBD1 (5 bases). Trimming removed 1 base at V and 4 bases at J, with 7 bases between. Germline V gene lookup returns CDR1 SEHNR and CDR2 FQNEAQ (reference sequence). This CDR3 spans 13 amino acids. The CDR3 region is CASSLGGFTEAFF. In nucleotides, the CDR3 is TGTGCCAGCAGCTTAGGGGGGTTCACTGAAGCTTTCTTT.

The chain employs TRBV5-4 and TRBJ1-1; D possibly corresponds to TRBD1 (5 bases). Trimming took 5 bases from V and 3 from J, leaving 17 bases between them. The CDR3 totals 15 residues. Germline loops: CDR1 SGHNT, CDR2 YYREEE (reference sequence). The CDR3 DNA reads as TGTGCCAGCAGGGGGGACCCCCTCGGAGACACTGAAGCTTTCTTT. Its protein product is CASRGDPLGDTEAFF.

The chain is built from TRBV2 and TRBJ2-7; D is possibly TRBD2 (6 bases). Germline V gene data show CDR1 as SNHLY and CDR2 as FYNNEI. Between the trimmed V and J ends, which lost 4 bases and 3 bases, there was a span of 10 bases. This CDR3 contains 13 residues. The CDR3 nucleotides read TGTGCCAGCAGTGCCGGGAGAGGCTACGAGCAGTACTTC. It translates to CASSAGRGYEQYF.

V and J are TRBV2 and TRBJ2-1, with TRBD1 identical over 12 bases. The CDR3 covers 14 residues. Germline values: CDR1 SNHLY, CDR2 FYNNEI. With V trimmed by 6 bases and J by 6 bases, 3 bases remained unmatched. CDR3 coding DNA: TGTGCCAGCAGGGGGACAGGGGGCCGCAATGAGCAGTTCTTC. Protein sequence: CASRGTGGRNEQFF. The complete variable domain, with remaining parts taken from reference TRBV2 and TRBJ2-1, reads EPEVTQTPSHQVTQMGQEVILRCVPISNHLYFYWYRQILGQKVEFLVSFYNNEISEKSEIFDDQFSVERPDGSNFTLKIRSTKLEDSAMYFCASRGTGGRNEQFFGPGTRLTVL.

V gene TRBV28 combines with J gene TRBJ2-3; TRBD2 might be the D (5 bases). The CDR3 has 14 residues. Germline CDR1 reads MDHEN; CDR2 reads SYDVKM. V dropped 6 bases and J dropped 2 bases, with 12 bases sitting between them. The CDR3 protein is CASRASKFTDTQYF. The CDR3 bases are TGTGCCAGCAGGGCTAGCAAATTCACAGATACGCAGTATTTT.

This chain joins TRBV3-1 (or the pseudogene TRBV3-2) and TRBJ1-3; D is unclear. In germline, CDR1 is LGHDT, CDR2 YNNKEL (reference sequence). The V end was cut by 1 base, the J end by 0 bases, with 10 bases between. The CDR3 runs to 16 residues. The CDR3 DNA sequence: TGTGCCAGCAGCCAAGTCGGCGGATCCTCTGGAAACACCATATATTTT. This sequence encodes CASSQVGGSSGNTIYF.

This clone was seen only once. This rearrangement joins TRBV27 to TRBJ2-5, with 10 bases matching TRBD2. The CDR3 contains 15 residues. V shed 7 bases, J shed 4 bases, and the junction held 9 bases outside the gene matches. Germline CDR1 reads MNHEY; CDR2 reads SMNVEV (reference sequence). The CDR3: CASKIAAGGPETQYF. The CDR3 nucleotides read TGTGCCAGCAAAATTGCAGCGGGAGGGCCAGAGACCCAGTACTTC.

This rearrangement joins TRBV7-6 to TRBJ1-3; 10 bases map to TRBD1. CDR3 length equals 15 residues. The germline V gene has CDR1 SGHVS and CDR2 FNYEAQ. Trimming removed 1 base from V and 12 bases from J; junction bases left unmatched: 9. The DNA of the CDR3 is TGTGCCAGCAGCTTAGAAGGGACAGGGGTCGCCTACATATATTTT. This translates into CASSLEGTGVAYIYF.

The V and J genes are TRBV4-3 and TRBJ2-7; D may be TRBD1 (6 bases). Trimming pared 0 bases from V and 0 bases from J, leaving 9 bases between. The germline gives CDR1 LGHNA, CDR2 YSLEER. This CDR3 comprises 15 residues. The CDR3 region is CASSQDRGPSYEQYF. CDR3 sequence (DNA): TGCGCCAGCAGCCAAGACAGGGGCCCCTCCTACGAGCAGTACTTC.

The chain couples TRBV28 to TRBJ2-7, with TRBD1 as a possible D gene (6 bases). Looked up from germline, CDR1 is MDHEN and CDR2 is SYDVKM. CDR3 length: 13 amino acids. V lost 6 bases to trimming and J lost 2 bases, with 11 bases between them. The CDR3: CASRRQDTYEQYF. CDR3 DNA sequence: TGTGCCAGCAGACGACAGGACACCTACGAGCAGTACTTC.

V is TRBV5-6 and J is TRBJ1-2; TRBD1 is a possible D gene (6 bases). The CDR3 sequence is 14 residues long. Germline-derived CDR1 and CDR2 are SGHDT and YYEEEE. The ends were cut back, 0 bases at V and 5 bases at J, with 11 bases in the middle. The CDR3 DNA follows: TGTGCCAGCAGCTTGGGGACAGCGAGGTATGGCTACACCTTC. Translated, it gives CASSLGTARYGYTF.

This rearrangement joins TRBV7-2 to TRBJ2-5; TRBD2 matches 12 bases. J gave up 4 bases and V 2 bases, and 8 bases lay outside the gene matches. The germline gives CDR1 SGHTA, CDR2 FQGNSA. The CDR3 loop spans 17 amino acids. The CDR3 DNA follows: TGTGCCAGCAGCTTACTAGCGGGAGGGTTTGAGGGAGAGACCCAGTACTTC. Translation: CASSLLAGGFEGETQYF.

The chain uses TRBV7-6 and TRBJ1-2; the D gene is possibly TRBD1 (6 bases). The CDR3 spans 13 residues. V lost 5 bases, J lost 7 bases, and 14 bases lay in between. Germline assignment: CDR1 SGHVS and CDR2 FNYEAQ. In nucleotides, the CDR3 is TGTGCCAGCAGCCGCGTCGAGGGGGTTGGCTACACCTTC. Its translation: CASSRVEGVGYTF.

This clone was counted only a few times. The rearrangement joins TRBV30 to TRBJ1-2; 11 positions match TRBD1. CDR1 is GTSNPN, CDR2 SVGIG, per germline (reference sequence). The CDR3 is 14 residues long. With 1 base clipped from V and 7 bases from J, the junction kept 5 bases outside the gene matches. The CDR3 is CAWSEPGQGVGYTF. As DNA, the CDR3 is TGTGCCTGGAGTGAGCCGGGACAGGGGGTTGGCTACACCTTC.

This clone has a handful of counts. CDR3 sequence: CASSVTGNDEQFF. The CDR3 region has the DNA TGTGCCAGCAGTGTCACAGGGAATGATGAGCAGTTCTTC. The chain combines TRBV6-4 with TRBJ2-1; tentatively, D is TRBD1 (6 bases). The V gene's germline CDR1 is MRHNA and CDR2 SNTAGT. Between the trimmed V and J ends, which lost 4 bases and 8 bases, there was a span of 12 bases. This CDR3 contains 13 residues.

This sequence joins TRBV14 and TRBJ2-5; possibly TRBD1 or TRBD2 for D (5 bases each). CDR1 and CDR2 (germline): SGHDN, FVKESK. The CDR3 contains 13 residues. V was trimmed by 0 bases and J by 7 bases, leaving 9 bases between them. In DNA form, the CDR3 reads TGTGCCAGCAGCCAAGATGGGGCGGGGACCCAGTACTTC. It yields the protein CASSQDGAGTQYF. The full variable domain, completed using reference TRBV14 and TRBJ2-5, is EAGVTQFPSHSVIEKGQTVTLRCDPISGHDNLYWYRRVMGKEIKFLLHFVKESKQDESGMPNNRFLAERTGGTYSTLKVQPAELEDSGVYFCASSQDGAGTQYFGPGTRLLVL.

The genes are TRBV18 and TRBJ2-7, with 11 bases aligning to TRBD2. This CDR3 region has 15 residues. Germline-derived CDR1 and CDR2 are KGHSH and LQKENI. With 4 bases clipped from V and 6 bases from J, the junction kept 8 bases outside the gene matches. This CDR3 is CASSRSGRGLSEQYF. CDR3 nucleotide sequence: TGTGCCAGCTCACGTAGCGGGAGGGGCCTATCCGAGCAGTACTTC. The full variable domain, rest sourced from reference TRBV18 and TRBJ2-7, is NAGVMQNPRHLVRRRGQEARLRCSPMKGHSHVYWYRQLPEEGLKFMVYLQKENIIDESGMPKERFSAEFPKEGPSILRIQQVVRGDSAAYFCASSRSGRGLSEQYFGPGTRLTVT.